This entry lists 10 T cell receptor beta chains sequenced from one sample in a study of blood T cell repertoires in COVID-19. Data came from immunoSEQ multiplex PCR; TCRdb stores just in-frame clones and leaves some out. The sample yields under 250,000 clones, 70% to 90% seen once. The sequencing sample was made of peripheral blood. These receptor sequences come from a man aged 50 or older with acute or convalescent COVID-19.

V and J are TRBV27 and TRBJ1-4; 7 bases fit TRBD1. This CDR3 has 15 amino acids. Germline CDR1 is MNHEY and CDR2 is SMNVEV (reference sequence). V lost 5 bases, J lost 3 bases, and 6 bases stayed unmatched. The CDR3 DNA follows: TGTGCCAGCAGTGTCCTACAGGGGTCTAATGAAAAACTGTTTTTT. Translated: CASSVLQGSNEKLFF.

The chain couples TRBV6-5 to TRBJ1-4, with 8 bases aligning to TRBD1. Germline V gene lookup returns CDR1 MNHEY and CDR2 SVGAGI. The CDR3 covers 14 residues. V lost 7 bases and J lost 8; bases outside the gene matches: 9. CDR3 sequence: CASTLGQGAEKLFF. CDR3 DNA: TGTGCCAGCACTCTGGGGCAGGGGGCGGAAAAACTGTTTTTT.

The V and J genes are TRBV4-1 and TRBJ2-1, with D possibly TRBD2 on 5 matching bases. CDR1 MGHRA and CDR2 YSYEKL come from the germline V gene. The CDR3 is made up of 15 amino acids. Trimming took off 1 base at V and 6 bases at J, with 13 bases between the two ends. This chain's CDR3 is CASSQVSESSNEQFF. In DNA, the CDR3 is TGCGCCAGCAGCCAAGTTAGCGAGAGTTCCAATGAGCAGTTCTTC.

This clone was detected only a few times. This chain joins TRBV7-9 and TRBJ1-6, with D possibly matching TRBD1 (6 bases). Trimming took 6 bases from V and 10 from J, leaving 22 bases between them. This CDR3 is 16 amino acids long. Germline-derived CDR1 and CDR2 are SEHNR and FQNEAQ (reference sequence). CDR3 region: CASRTTYNGTRSPLHF. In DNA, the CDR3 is TGTGCCAGCAGGACAACCTATAACGGGACAAGGTCACCCCTCCACTTT.

The CDR3 region is CASSSDIPTSLYGYTF. The DNA of the CDR3 is TGCGCCAGCAGCTCGGACATACCCACGTCCCTTTATGGCTACACCTTC. V is TRBV5-1 and J is TRBJ1-2; D perhaps matches TRBD1 (5 bases). Germline lookup yields CDR1 SGHRS and CDR2 YFSETQ. This CDR3 spans 16 amino acids. V shed 3 bases and J shed 5 bases, with 20 bases lying between them.

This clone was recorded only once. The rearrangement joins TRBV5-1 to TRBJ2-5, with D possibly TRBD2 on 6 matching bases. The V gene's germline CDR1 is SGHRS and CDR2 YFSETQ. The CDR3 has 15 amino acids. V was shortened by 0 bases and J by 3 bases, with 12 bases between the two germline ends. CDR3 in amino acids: CASSLAPGTEETQYF. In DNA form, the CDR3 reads TGCGCCAGCAGCTTGGCCCCCGGGACTGAAGAGACCCAGTACTTC.

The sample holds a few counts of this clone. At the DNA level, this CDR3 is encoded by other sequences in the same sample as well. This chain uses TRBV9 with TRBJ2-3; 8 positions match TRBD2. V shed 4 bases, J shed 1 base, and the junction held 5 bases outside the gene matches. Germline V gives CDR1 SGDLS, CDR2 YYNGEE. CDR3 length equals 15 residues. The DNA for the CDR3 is TGTGCCAGCAGCCCTCCGGGGGGGCGCACAGATACGCAGTATTTT. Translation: CASSPPGGRTDTQYF.

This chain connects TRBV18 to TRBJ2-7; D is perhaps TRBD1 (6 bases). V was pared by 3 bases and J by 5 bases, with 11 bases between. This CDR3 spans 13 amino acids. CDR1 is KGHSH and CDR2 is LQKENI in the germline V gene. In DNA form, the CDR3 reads TGTGCCAGCTCACCCAACGACAGGCACGAGCAGTACTTC. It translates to CASSPNDRHEQYF. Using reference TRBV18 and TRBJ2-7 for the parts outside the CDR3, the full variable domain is NAGVMQNPRHLVRRRGQEARLRCSPMKGHSHVYWYRQLPEEGLKFMVYLQKENIIDESGMPKERFSAEFPKEGPSILRIQQVVRGDSAAYFCASSPNDRHEQYFGPGTRLTVT.

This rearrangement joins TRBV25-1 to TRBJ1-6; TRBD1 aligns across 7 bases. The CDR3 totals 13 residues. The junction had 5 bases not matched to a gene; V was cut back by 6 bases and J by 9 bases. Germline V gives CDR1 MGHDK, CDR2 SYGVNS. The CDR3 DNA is TGTGCCAGCAGCCGGGACAGTAGTTCACCCCTCCACTTT. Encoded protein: CASSRDSSSPLHF.

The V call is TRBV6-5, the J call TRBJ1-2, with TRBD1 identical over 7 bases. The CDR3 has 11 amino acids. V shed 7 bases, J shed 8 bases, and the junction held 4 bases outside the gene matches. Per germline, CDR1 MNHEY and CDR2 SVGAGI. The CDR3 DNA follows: TGTGCCAGCACTCAGGGGGGCGGCTACACCTTC. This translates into CASTQGGGYTF.